Listed below are T cell receptor beta chains from one sample, sequenced in a study of CD8+ T cells in alopecia areata. Assay: immunoSEQ multiplex PCR; the TCRdb copy retains only in-frame clones and omits some. The sample has 30,000 to 45,000 clones, around 50% seen once. Specimen: CD4+ Tregs sorted from blood. These receptors all stem from a human donor with alopecia areata. The CDR3 runs from the conserved cysteine through the conserved F or W. Each record gives: J gene, clone size, D gene, V gene, CDR3 DNA, CDR3 protein. The D gene is left open where the match is weak. The size of a clone is reported for some rows only, either as once, few or many, or as a class for expanded clones.

TRBJ2-1,medium-sized,NA,TRBV7-9,TGTGCCAGCAGCTGGTGGTCTCTAGCCAATGAGCAGTTCTTC,CASSWWSLANEQFF
TRBJ2-7,NA,TRBD1,TRBV15,TGTGCCACCAGCAGGGACAGGACAGGGGGTTTCTACGAGCAGTACTTC,CATSRDRTGGFYEQYF
TRBJ2-7,NA,NA,TRBV19,TGTGCCAGTACCCCGGGGGATCCCAGAGGGGAGCAGTACTTC,CASTPGDPRGEQYF
TRBJ1-1,few,NA,TRBV28,TGTGCCAGCAGTCCCACTTGGAACACTGAAGCTTTCTTT,CASSPTWNTEAFF
TRBJ1-5,NA,NA,TRBV15,TGTGCCACCAGCAGAGAGCACCACACCTCGTGGCCCCAGCATTTT,CATSREHHTSWPQHF
TRBJ2-7,NA,TRBD2,TRBV5-6,TGTGCCAGCAGCTTAGTAGTGACTAGCGGGTCTTCCTACGAGCAGTACTTC,CASSLVVTSGSSYEQYF
TRBJ2-7,NA,TRBD2,TRBV2,TGTGCCAGGTCCCGGGACTCCGGGACTAAGAGGGCCGAGGGGCAGTACTTC,CARSRDSGTKRAEGQYF
TRBJ1-4,NA,TRBD1,TRBV29-1,TGCAGCGGGGGGACAGGCGAAAAACTGTTTTTT,CSGGTGEKLFF
TRBJ1-1,NA,NA,TRBV7-9,TGTGCCAGCAGCTTAAACGGGGGGACTGAAGCTTTCTTT,CASSLNGGTEAFF
TRBJ1-4,NA,NA,TRBV7-9,TGTGCCAGCAGCCTACAGGAATGGGAAAAACTGTTTTTT,CASSLQEWEKLFF
TRBJ2-7,NA,NA,TRBV5-4,TGTGCCAGCAGCTTGAATGTAAACTCCTACGAGCAGTACTTC,CASSLNVNSYEQYF